This note documents a single T cell receptor (beta chain) sequence. Antigen unknown. In the PCR, 60 Vbeta and 13 Jbeta primers were used. The assay was immunoSEQ multiplex PCR, and TCRdb's table has in-frame clones only and misses some. The repertoire holds some 120,000 clones, about 69% seen once, with around 1.6% in the top ten. The entry originates in a study of cytomegalovirus exposure and HLA in healthy donors. Regarding the study as a whole: Donors were assumed by presence/absence analyses to have roughly uniform sequencing depth. Immune exposure information available was restricted to CMV serostatus. Sequencing probably produced one cluster of sequence variants that were highly shared.

Germline V gene sequence: CDR1 MGHRA, CDR2 YSYEKL. V shed 1 base, J shed 5 bases, and the junction held 5 bases outside the gene matches. CDR3 length: 15 residues. The sample taken for sequencing was PBMCs. This chain uses TRBV4-1 with TRBJ1-1; 9 nucleotides align to TRBD1. This sequence originates from a woman aged 18-29 years in good health and CMV-seronegative. Written as DNA, the CDR3 is TGCGCCAGCAGCCAAGCACAGGGGGCCTGGACTGAAGCTTTCTTT. Protein product: CASSQAQGAWTEAFF.